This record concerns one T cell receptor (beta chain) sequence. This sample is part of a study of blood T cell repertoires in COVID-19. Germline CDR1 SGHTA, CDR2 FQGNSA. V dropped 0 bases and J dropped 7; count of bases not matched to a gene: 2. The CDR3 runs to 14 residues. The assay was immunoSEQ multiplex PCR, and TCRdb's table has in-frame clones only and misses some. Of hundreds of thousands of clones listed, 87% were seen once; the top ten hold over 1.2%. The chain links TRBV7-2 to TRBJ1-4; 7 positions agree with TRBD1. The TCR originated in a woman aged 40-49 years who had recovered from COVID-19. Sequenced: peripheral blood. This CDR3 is CASSLAQGSEKLFF. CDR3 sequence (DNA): TGTGCCAGCAGCTTAGCACAGGGGTCTGAAAAACTGTTTTTT.